This T cell receptor beta chain originates from a study of T-cell memory formation after mild COVID-19. Remarks on this clonotype: What it binds is not known.

V was clipped by 0 bases and J by 2 bases, with 8 bases between them. The CDR3 has 15 amino acids. CDR1 and CDR2 (germline): MNHEY, SVGAGI. TCRdb called the 5' RACE reads again in MiXCR, with one record for every CDR3 protein. Of about 130,000 distinct CDR3 sequences detected, roughly 6.2% appear once; the ten largest clones hold roughly 2.2%. Points from the study as a whole: Largely, contracting CD4+ clones fell within CM and EM, and contracting CD8+ clones within EMRA. Some clones that responded were present in memory (sampled pre-infection), which suggests cross-reactive memory joined.

V gene TRBV6-5 combines with J gene TRBJ1-5; D unresolved. Specimen: PBMCs or a T cell subset sorted from them (not recorded which). The sequence derives from an adult woman who had mild COVID-19 (a few samples of this study predate the infection). Cell type and time point are not known. The CDR3 loop reads CASSYSRNRNQPQHF. As DNA, the CDR3 is TGTGCCAGCAGTTACTCCAGGAATCGCAATCAGCCCCAGCATTTT.